The rows below give T cell receptor beta chains drawn from one sample of a study of blood T cell repertoires in COVID-19. Sequencing used immunoSEQ multiplex PCR; TCRdb keeps in-frame clones, though not all of them. This table has 130,000 or so clones, about nine tenths appearing once. The sequencing sample was made of peripheral blood. These receptors originate from a man aged 50-59 years with active COVID-19. Each CDR3 is given with its conserved first and last residue. A D gene is named only where the DNA matches it firmly. Size tells how often a clone was seen (once, few, many) or the class of an expanded clone, and some rows leave it out.

v_gene: TRBV7-7; d_gene: TRBD2; abundance: .; j_gene: TRBJ2-5; CDR3nt: TGTGCCAGCATACCTAGCGGGGGGGCCGGAGAGACCCAGTACTTC; CDR3aa: CASIPSGGAGETQYF
v_gene: TRBV7-2; d_gene: .; abundance: .; j_gene: TRBJ2-1; CDR3nt: TGTGCCAGCAGCTTAGAGAGCTCTAGCTCCTACAATGAGCAGTTCTTC; CDR3aa: CASSLESSSSYNEQFF
v_gene: TRBV6-5; d_gene: .; abundance: .; j_gene: TRBJ1-6; CDR3nt: TGTGCCAGCAGTTCCCGTTGGGGGGGTGGGAATTCACCCCTCCACTTT; CDR3aa: CASSSRWGGGNSPLHF
v_gene: TRBV5-4; d_gene: TRBD1; abundance: .; j_gene: TRBJ1-1; CDR3nt: TGTGCCAGCTTTGGACAGGGAAGGACTGAAGCTTTCTTT; CDR3aa: CASFGQGRTEAFF
v_gene: TRBV10-3; d_gene: .; abundance: once; j_gene: TRBJ2-5; CDR3nt: TGTGCCACCCACCTGGGGTGGGGGGAGAAGGAGACCCAGTACTTC; CDR3aa: CATHLGWGEKETQYF
v_gene: TRBV9; d_gene: TRBD1; abundance: .; j_gene: TRBJ2-7; CDR3nt: TGTGCCAGCAGCGTAAGGGAGGGACAGGGCTCCTACGAGCAGTACTTC; CDR3aa: CASSVREGQGSYEQYF
v_gene: TRBV5-6; d_gene: TRBD2; abundance: .; j_gene: TRBJ2-1; CDR3nt: TGTGCCAGCAGCTCGCTTAGCGGGGGGTTGGGGGGCAATGAGCAGTTCTTC; CDR3aa: CASSSLSGGLGGNEQFF
v_gene: TRBV19; d_gene: TRBD1; abundance: .; j_gene: TRBJ1-5; CDR3nt: TGTGCCAGTGCGACAGGGTCTAGCAATCAGCCCCAGCATTTT; CDR3aa: CASATGSSNQPQHF
v_gene: TRBV5-1; d_gene: TRBD2; abundance: .; j_gene: TRBJ2-3; CDR3nt: TGCGCCAGCAGCTTGGTGGCTAGCGGGGGGAGCACAGATACGCAGTATTTT; CDR3aa: CASSLVASGGSTDTQYF
v_gene: TRBV15; d_gene: TRBD1; abundance: .; j_gene: TRBJ1-5; CDR3nt: TGTGCCACCCGCGACAGGGCCCAGGGGCCCCAGCATTTT; CDR3aa: CATRDRAQGPQHF